This T cell receptor (beta chain) was retrieved from a study of cytomegalovirus exposure and HLA in healthy donors. Per the germline V gene, CDR1 is SEHNR and CDR2 is FQNEAQ (reference sequence). The CDR3 extends over 15 amino acids. V trimming: 4 bases; J trimming: 1 base; junction bases outside the gene matches: 3. The PCR used 60 Vbeta and 13 Jbeta primers. Using immunoSEQ multiplex PCR, the repertoire was profiled, and TCRdb retains in-frame clones only, with some absent. The ten top clones account for approximately 1.2%, within a sample of roughly 46,000 clones. Donors in the study were healthy people who gave bone marrow.

The sample taken for sequencing was PBMCs. The clonotype comes from a woman between 40 and 50 years old in good health and CMV-seronegative. V is TRBV7-9 and J is TRBJ2-2, with 7 bases fitting TRBD1. The CDR3 DNA is TGTGCCAGCAGCTCCAGACAGGGGAACACCGGGGAGCTGTTTTTT. Amino acid sequence: CASSSRQGNTGELFF.